One and the same sample provided the 28 T cell receptor beta chains below, sequenced in a study of OX40 agonist ivuxolimab in advanced cancers. Assay used: immunoSEQ multiplex PCR; TCRdb lists only in-frame clones, some missing. The top ten hold under 3.5% of the sample, which has 65,000 to 85,000 clones, roughly 87% seen once. The sample was CD4+ or CD8+ T cells sorted from blood, taken in a trial of the OX40 agonist ivuxolimab. The receptor set was obtained from an adult with an advanced solid tumor such as melanoma, head and neck, liver or kidney cancer.

This clone was seen more than once but under ten times. The chain combines TRBV28 with TRBJ2-2; the D is unclear. The CDR3 spans 14 residues. V was pared by 6 bases and J by 5 bases, with 13 bases between. Germline CDR1 is MDHEN and CDR2 is SYDVKM. CDR3 residues: CASSLDRRTGELFF. CDR3 nucleotides: TGTGCCAGCAGCCTGGATAGAAGGACCGGGGAGCTGTTTTTT.

J is TRBJ1-4 and V is TRBV29-1; D may be TRBD1 (6 bases). CDR3 length: 13 amino acids. Germline CDR1 and CDR2: SQVTM and ANQGSEA. CDR3 sequence reads: CSGTGRDNEKLFF. In DNA form, the CDR3 reads TGCAGTGGAACAGGGAGGGATAATGAAAAACTGTTTTTT.

This chain joins TRBV11-2 and TRBJ1-1; TRBD1 aligns across 11 bases. Unmatched junction bases numbered 7, after V lost 0 bases and J lost 10 bases. CDR1 and CDR2 (germline): SGHAT, FQNNGV. This CDR3 spans 15 amino acids. CDR3 protein: CASSLEPSGTGGAFF. In DNA form, the CDR3 reads TGTGCCAGCAGCTTAGAGCCCTCCGGGACAGGGGGAGCTTTCTTT.

This chain links TRBV5-4 with TRBJ2-5, with TRBD1 matching over 9 bases. Germline V gene data show CDR1 as SGHNT and CDR2 as YYREEE (reference sequence). This CDR3 comprises 15 residues. V shed 4 bases and J 5 bases; nucleotides not matched to a gene: 9. CDR3 coding DNA: TGTGCCAGCAGCCCATCCGGGACAGGGAGGGAGACCCAGTACTTC. Protein product: CASSPSGTGRETQYF.

The chain joins TRBV5-4 to TRBJ1-5, with TRBD1 identical over 7 bases. Germline-derived CDR1 and CDR2 are SGHNT and YYREEE (reference sequence). J was trimmed by 5 bases and V by 4 bases; bases with no gene match: 6. The CDR3 runs 14 residues. CDR3 nucleotide sequence: TGTGCCAGCAGCCCCGGGACAGAGTATCAGCCCCAGCATTTT. Translation gives CASSPGTEYQPQHF.

V gene TRBV15 combines with J gene TRBJ1-6; D is possibly TRBD1 (5 bases). The V end was cut by 0 bases, the J end by 1 base, with 10 bases between. This CDR3 contains 17 residues. Germline values: CDR1 LNHNV, CDR2 YYDKDF (reference sequence). CDR3 sequence reads: CATSRDWGKSYNSPLHF. Written as DNA, the CDR3 is TGTGCCACCAGCAGAGATTGGGGGAAGTCCTATAATTCACCCCTCCACTTT.

This clone was seen just once. J is TRBJ2-1 and V is TRBV19; TRBD1 might be the D (11 bases). Germline CDR1 is LNHDA and CDR2 is SQIVND (reference sequence). Trimming stripped 4 bases from V and 9 bases from J, with 25 bases between. The CDR3 totals 17 residues. CDR3 sequence reads: CASSRGQGASGSGEQFF. The DNA of the CDR3 is TGTGCCAGTAGTAGAGGACAGGGGGCTAGCGGGAGCGGTGAGCAGTTCTTC.

This sequence joins TRBV6-6 and TRBJ1-5; D is undetermined. The V end was cut by 6 bases, the J end by 11 bases, with 14 bases between. The CDR3 has 12 residues. Germline V gene sequence: CDR1 MNHNY, CDR2 SVGAGI (reference sequence). DNA for the CDR3: TGTGCCAGCAGCCTATCTCGGGCCACCCAGCATTTT. It yields the protein CASSLSRATQHF.

This clone was seen ten or more times. V is TRBV19 and J is TRBJ1-2, with 9 positions matching TRBD1. V lost 6 bases to trimming and J lost 8 bases; unmatched junction nucleotides: 7. The CDR3 contains 13 residues. The germline CDR1 and CDR2 sequences are LNHDA and SQIVND (reference sequence). Here the CDR3 DNA reads TGTGCCAGTAGGGCCGGGACAGGGTCGGGCTACACCTTC. Amino acid sequence: CASRAGTGSGYTF.

The gene calls are TRBV7-8 and TRBJ2-1, with D tentatively TRBD2 (5 bases). This CDR3 has 15 amino acids. The V end lost 5 bases, the J end lost 10 bases, and 21 bases lay between the germline ends. Germline CDR1 and CDR2: SGHVS and FQNEAQ. CDR3 nucleotides: TGTGCCAGCAGCCTCCGAGCCGCGGGTACCGGGGAGCAGTTCTTC. Translation: CASSLRAAGTGEQFF.

This chain uses TRBV5-1 with TRBJ2-5, with D perhaps TRBD2 (6 bases). Germline V lookup: CDR1 SGHRS, CDR2 YFSETQ. The length of the CDR3 is 14 residues. V lost 4 bases, J lost 4 bases, and 14 bases lay in between. As DNA, the CDR3 is TGCGCCAGCAGCCCGGGCGGAGCGGGAGAGACCCAGTACTTC. It encodes CASSPGGAGETQYF. The whole variable domain, remainder taken from reference TRBV5-1 and TRBJ2-5, is KAGVTQTPRYLIKTRGQQVTLSCSPISGHRSVSWYQQTPGQGLQFLFEYFSETQRNKGNFPGRFSGRQFSNSRSEMNVSTLELGDSALYLCASSPGGAGETQYFGPGTRLLVL.

The chain carries TRBV27 and TRBJ2-7; D gene unclear. The CDR3 runs 14 residues. Trimming pared 1 base from V and 2 bases from J, leaving 9 bases between. Germline V gene data show CDR1 as MNHEY and CDR2 as SMNVEV (reference sequence). CDR3 DNA: TGTGCCAGCAGTTTATTTGGGCAGGCCTACGAGCAGTACTTC. Its translation: CASSLFGQAYEQYF.

In this sample, this clone turned up once. The rearrangement joins TRBV15 to TRBJ2-1, with 8 bases lining up with TRBD1. The germline V gene has CDR1 LNHNV and CDR2 YYDKDF (reference sequence). The V gene end was trimmed by 5 bases and the J gene end by 4 bases; junction bases not matched to a gene: 7. The CDR3 is 15 residues long. CDR3 sequence reads: CATSAGGIRYNEQFF. The CDR3 nucleotides read TGTGCCACCAGCGCAGGGGGCATTCGGTACAATGAGCAGTTCTTC.

This chain connects TRBV5-1 to TRBJ1-1; no clear D. V lost 3 bases to trimming and J lost 1 base, with 7 bases between them. The CDR3 covers 13 residues. Per the germline V gene, CDR1 is SGHRS and CDR2 is YFSETQ. The CDR3 is CASSSWGNTEAFF. Here the CDR3 DNA reads TGCGCCAGCAGCTCGTGGGGGAACACTGAAGCTTTCTTT.

In regard to this clone: One end of the junction varies from germline; a read error may be responsible. V and J are TRBV5-1 and TRBJ2-7, with unresolved D. The germline V gene has CDR1 SGHRS and CDR2 YFSETQ. The CDR3 has 13 residues. CDR3 nucleotides: TGCGCCAGCAGCTTGGGCAGGTCCTTCGAGCAGTACTTC. Protein product: CASSLGRSFEQYF. Full variable domain (rest looked up from reference TRBV5-1 and TRBJ2-7): KAGVTQTPRYLIKTRGQQVTLSCSPISGHRSVSWYQQTPGQGLQFLFEYFSETQRNKGNFPGRFSGRQFSNSRSEMNVSTLELGDSALYLCASSLGRSFEQYFGPGTRLTVT.

This clone was seen a handful of times. The J gene is TRBJ2-1, the V gene TRBV5-4; no clear D gene. The CDR3 is 12 residues long. Looked up from germline, CDR1 is SGHNT and CDR2 is YYREEE (reference sequence). The V end lost 0 bases, the J end lost 14 bases, and 12 bases lay between the germline ends. The CDR3 spells CASSLVIVMKFF. In DNA, the CDR3 is TGTGCCAGCAGCTTGGTAATCGTTATGAAGTTCTTC.

The chain is built from TRBV11-3 and TRBJ2-5; D perhaps matches TRBD1 (7 bases). Germline loops: CDR1 SGHNT, CDR2 YENEEA. Trimming took off 0 bases at V and 4 bases at J, with 12 bases between the two ends. The CDR3 extends over 15 amino acids. This CDR3 reads CASSLETGRPETQYF. The DNA for the CDR3 is TGTGCCAGCAGCTTAGAGACAGGGAGGCCAGAGACCCAGTACTTC.

The rearrangement joins TRBV9 to TRBJ1-4, with D tentatively TRBD1 (5 bases). V was trimmed by 2 bases and J by 8 bases, leaving 19 bases between them. The CDR3 length is 16 residues. The germline gives CDR1 SGDLS, CDR2 YYNGEE. CDR3 bases: TGTGCCAGCAGCGTCGCCTCCGCGGGACTAGGGGAAAAACTGTTTTTT. It encodes CASSVASAGLGEKLFF.

The genes are TRBV10-3 and TRBJ2-7, with D perhaps being TRBD1 or TRBD2 (5 bases each). Germline values: CDR1 ENHRY, CDR2 SYGVKD. This CDR3 comprises 13 residues. The ends were cut back, 2 bases at V and 1 base at J, with 6 bases in the middle. CDR3 nucleotide sequence: TGTGCCATCAGTGAGGGGGGATCCTACGAGCAGTACTTC. It yields the protein CAISEGGSYEQYF.

The chain carries TRBV25-1 and TRBJ2-1, with 10 bases fitting TRBD2. From germline, CDR1 is MGHDK and CDR2 SYGVNS. The CDR3 has 16 amino acids. V shed 2 bases, J shed 4 bases, and the junction held 5 bases outside the gene matches. This CDR3 reads CASSEVRTSGYNEQFF. The CDR3 DNA follows: TGTGCCAGCAGTGAAGTGAGGACTAGCGGATACAATGAGCAGTTCTTC.

CDR3 sequence (DNA): TGTGCCAGCAGCTTCTCGACAGGGGGCGCCGGCACCGGGGAGCTGTTTTTT. Translation: CASSFSTGGAGTGELFF. The chain couples TRBV5-4 to TRBJ2-2; TRBD1 matches 10 bases. CDR1 and CDR2 from the germline V gene are SGHNT and YYREEE (reference sequence). Trimming at V came to 2 bases and at J to 4 bases, leaving 8 bases not matched to a gene. The CDR3 has 17 amino acids.

V is TRBV5-1 and J is TRBJ1-2; no reliable D call. The CDR3 spans 13 residues. V was shortened by 2 bases and J by 3 bases, with 8 bases between the two germline ends. In germline, CDR1 is SGHRS, CDR2 YFSETQ. The CDR3 loop is CASSFRADYGYTF. The CDR3 bases are TGCGCCAGCAGCTTCCGGGCTGACTATGGCTACACCTTC.

V usage is TRBV9 and J usage is TRBJ1-3; TRBD1 agrees at 8 bases. Trimming took 4 bases from V and 4 from J; bases not matched to a gene: 7. CDR1 and CDR2 (germline): SGDLS, YYNGEE. The CDR3 runs 15 residues. CDR3 residues: CASSPPRTGGNTIYF. CDR3 DNA sequence: TGTGCCAGCAGCCCCCCGCGGACAGGGGGAAACACCATATATTTT.

The V gene is TRBV7-2, the J gene TRBJ1-5; D gene uncertain. Trimming took 5 bases from V and 7 from J, leaving 12 bases between them. In germline, CDR1 is SGHTA, CDR2 FQGNSA. This CDR3 comprises 13 residues. The CDR3 spells CASSLHAQQPQHF. DNA for the CDR3: TGTGCCAGCAGCCTTCATGCTCAGCAGCCCCAGCATTTT.

The chain has TRBV7-9 and TRBJ1-1; D remains unclear. The CDR3 spans 13 residues. The germline V gene encodes CDR1 SEHNR and CDR2 FQNEAQ (reference sequence). Trimming left V 3 bases short and J 3 bases short, with 8 bases between. The CDR3: CASSFSGDTEAFF. The CDR3 nucleotides read TGTGCCAGCAGCTTTTCTGGTGACACTGAAGCTTTCTTT.

The chain uses TRBV18 and TRBJ2-5, with D possibly being TRBD2 (5 bases). This CDR3 comprises 14 residues. Germline V lookup: CDR1 KGHSH, CDR2 LQKENI. The V and J ends lost 5 bases and 2 bases respectively, with 12 bases between them. The CDR3 sequence: CASSEGIQQETQYF. As DNA, the CDR3 is TGTGCCAGCTCAGAGGGAATCCAACAAGAGACCCAGTACTTC.

The chain uses TRBV5-4 and TRBJ2-3; 8 bases map to TRBD1. The CDR3 totals 14 residues. Germline values: CDR1 SGHNT, CDR2 YYREEE (reference sequence). J lost 8 bases, V lost 4 bases, and 9 bases had no gene match. CDR3 protein: CASSNQGAKGTQYF. The CDR3 nucleotides are TGTGCCAGCAGCAATCAGGGGGCGAAGGGTACGCAGTATTTT. The full variable domain, its missing parts supplied by reference TRBV5-4 and TRBJ2-3, is ETGVTQSPTHLIKTRGQQVTLRCSSQSGHNTVSWYQQALGQGPQFIFQYYREEENGRGNFPPRFSGLQFPNYSSELNVNALELDDSALYLCASSNQGAKGTQYFGPGTRLTVL.

This chain joins TRBV19 and TRBJ2-7, with 7 bases lining up with TRBD2. This CDR3 has 21 residues. Germline CDR1 reads LNHDA; CDR2 reads SQIVND (reference sequence). Trimming cost V 2 bases and J 0 bases; bases outside gene matches: 22. CDR3 nucleotide sequence: TGTGCCAGTAGTATAAGGCCTCGATCAGGGTCGTCGGCTAGCGGCTCCTACGAGCAGTACTTC. It translates to CASSIRPRSGSSASGSYEQYF.